A single sample gave rise to the 8 T cell receptor beta chains below, sequenced in a study of control samples from healthy donors and cancer patients. Using immunoSEQ multiplex PCR, the repertoire was profiled, and TCRdb retains in-frame clones only, with some absent. The table records just over 50,000 clones, roughly 90% of them present only once. Sequenced input: PBMCs. These receptors were taken from a man between 45 and 60 years old with head and neck cancer.

The J gene is TRBJ2-7, the V gene TRBV12-3 or TRBV12-4; possibly TRBD2 for D (5 bases). This CDR3 region has 13 residues. V was cut by 3 bases and J by 9 bases, with 15 bases left in between. As DNA, the CDR3 is TGTGCCAGCAGTTTGAGCTCGACGAGGGTGCAGTACTTC. It codes for CASSLSSTRVQYF.

The chain couples TRBV30 to TRBJ2-7; TRBD2 is a possible D gene (5 bases). Trimming cost V 3 bases and J 3 bases, with 6 bases left between them. Germline loops: CDR1 GTSNPN, CDR2 SVGIG (reference sequence). The CDR3 covers 11 residues. The CDR3 sequence is CAWSRGYEQYF. CDR3 sequence (DNA): TGTGCCTGGAGCCGGGGCTACGAGCAGTACTTC.

This sequence joins TRBV5-4 and TRBJ2-7; D is uncertain. The CDR3 consists of 13 residues. CDR1 and CDR2 from the germline V gene are SGHNT and YYREEE (reference sequence). The V and J ends lost 3 bases and 3 bases respectively, with 10 bases between them. This chain's CDR3 is CASSSGDNYEQYF. CDR3 bases: TGTGCCAGCAGCTCCGGCGATAACTACGAGCAGTACTTC.

As concerns this clone: The junction departs from germline at one end; a sequencing error may be responsible. The rearrangement links TRBV27 to TRBJ1-1, with D possibly matching TRBD1 (5 bases). Germline V gene lookup returns CDR1 MNHEY and CDR2 SMNVEV (reference sequence). The CDR3 loop spans 13 amino acids. The CDR3 loop reads CASSLVIWVGRLF. The CDR3 DNA is TGTGCCAGCAGTTTAGTCATTTGGGTGGGGCGACTCTTT.

This sequence joins TRBV19 and TRBJ2-7; D gene unclear. Germline V gene lookup returns CDR1 LNHDA and CDR2 SQIVND (reference sequence). This CDR3 has 13 residues. Trimming removed 3 bases at V and 0 bases at J, with 6 bases between. DNA of the CDR3: TGTGCCAGTAGTATTCAGAGCTCCTACGAGCAGTACTTC. This encodes CASSIQSSYEQYF.

The chain carries TRBV7-9 and TRBJ1-1, with D tentatively TRBD1 (6 bases). V lost 5 bases and J 2 bases, leaving 15 bases between the germline ends. The germline V gene has CDR1 SEHNR and CDR2 FQNEAQ (reference sequence). The CDR3 is made up of 15 amino acids. The DNA for the CDR3 is TGTGCCAGCAGCGCTAGAGGGGGTAGAAACACTGAAGCTTTCTTT. Its protein product is CASSARGGRNTEAFF.

The chain combines TRBV5-1 with TRBJ2-1, with TRBD1 matching 9 bases. The V and J ends lost 0 bases and 3 bases, in that order; junction bases with no gene match: 7. The CDR3 has 17 residues. Germline V gene sequence: CDR1 SGHRS, CDR2 YFSETQ. CDR3: CASSLATGTGNYNEQFF. CDR3 sequence (DNA): TGCGCCAGCAGCTTGGCCACCGGGACAGGGAACTACAATGAGCAGTTCTTC.

V gene TRBV5-1 combines with J gene TRBJ1-1, with D possibly matching TRBD1 (6 bases). The V and J ends lost 0 bases and 4 bases respectively, with 13 bases between them. The germline V gene encodes CDR1 SGHRS and CDR2 YFSETQ. This CDR3 contains 15 residues. As DNA, the CDR3 is TGCGCCAGCAGCTTGGGCGGTGTGGGGGCCACTGAAGCTTTCTTT. Amino acid sequence: CASSLGGVGATEAFF.